The clone carrying this T cell receptor (beta chain) has just one count. Original analysis: The authors estimated nucleated cell counts from reference gene primer amplification. The repertoire was sequenced with immunoSEQ multiplex PCR; TCRdb's copy has only in-frame clones and lacks some. V, J and clone size reflect that table, while D and trimming were determined from the DNA. The sample carries a few hundred thousand clones, approximately 83% recorded once. In germline, CDR1 is SEHNR, CDR2 FQNEAQ (reference sequence). The V gene lost 1 base and the J gene lost 0 bases, with 13 bases spanning the gap. The CDR3 covers 17 residues. These data originate in a study of blood T cell repertoires in COVID-19. At the level of the study: Samples of COVID-19 (acute and convalescent) were obtained from the United States, Italy and Spain. Sample material is recorded as cDNA or gDNA derived from T cells, B-cell-depleted T cells, or PBMCs.

The TCR was taken from a man older than 75 with acute or convalescent COVID-19. The gene calls are TRBV7-9 and TRBJ1-3, with a weak D call TRBD1 (5 bases). Sequenced material: peripheral blood. This CDR3 reads CASSLGQSVGSGNTIYF. CDR3 DNA: TGTGCCAGCAGCTTAGGACAGAGTGTAGGCTCTGGAAACACCATATATTTT.